These T cell receptor beta chains were read from a single sample in a study of T cells after yellow fever vaccination. Via MiXCR, TCRdb re-called the 5' RACE reads, giving one row per CDR3 protein. Found here are a few hundred thousand distinct CDR3 sequences, about 8.3% of them singletons; the top ten hold approximately 15%. Sample: PBMCs, taken about 41 days after the first yellow fever vaccination. The receptors here all came from a man aged 18-30 years who received the YFV17D yellow fever vaccine. The CDR3 runs from the conserved cysteine through the conserved F or W. A D gene is named only where the DNA matches it firmly. Size is stated for part of the rows, as once, few or many counts, or as a class when the clone is expanded.

cdr3_length	clone_size	j_call	d_call	v_call	cdr3_aa	cdr3_nt
17	NA	TRBJ2-5	NA	TRBV10-2	CASRENRDAPRKETQYF	TGCGCCAGCAGGGAAAACCGGGACGCCCCAAGGAAAGAGACCCAGTACTTC
13	few	TRBJ1-5	NA	TRBV7-9	CASSFAVNQPQHF	TGTGCCAGCAGCTTCGCAGTCAATCAGCCCCAGCATTTT
15	NA	TRBJ2-1	NA	TRBV9	CASSVGDGSYNEQFF	TGTGCCAGCAGCGTAGGGGACGGGTCCTACAATGAGCAGTTCTTC
14	few	TRBJ2-7	NA	TRBV6-1	CASKKGLSSYEQYF	TGTGCCAGCAAAAAGGGTTTAAGCTCCTACGAGCAGTACTTC
16	NA	TRBJ2-7	NA	TRBV4-1	CASSPYSLGAEDEQYF	TGCGCCAGCAGCCCATACTCCTTAGGGGCGGAGGACGAGCAGTACTTC
14	NA	TRBJ1-2	TRBD1	TRBV11-2	CASSSQGTGDGYTF	TGTGCCAGCAGCTCCCAAGGGACAGGGGATGGCTACACCTTC
14	many	TRBJ1-3	TRBD1	TRBV5-1	CASSSTGTGNTIYF	TGCGCCAGCAGCTCGACAGGGACTGGAAACACCATATATTTT
14	few	TRBJ2-5	NA	TRBV28	CASQEGGGRETQYF	TGTGCCAGCCAGGAAGGGGGGGGCCGGGAGACCCAGTACTTC
15	few	TRBJ2-3	NA	TRBV12-3/TRBV12-4	CASSLGGARPDTQYF	TGTGCCAGCAGTTTGGGTGGGGCTCGTCCAGATACGCAGTATTTT
13	NA	TRBJ1-5	NA	TRBV12-3/TRBV12-4	CACRLQGSQPQHF	TGTGCATGCAGGTTGCAAGGCAGCCAGCCCCAGCATTTT
16	few	TRBJ1-2	TRBD1	TRBV6-1	CASSLHTGQGMGGYTF	TGTGCCAGCAGCCTACATACGGGACAGGGTATGGGTGGCTACACCTTC
17	NA	TRBJ1-1	NA	TRBV5-1	CASYTYGGGLLPTEAFF	TGCGCCAGCTATACCTACGGCGGGGGCCTGCTTCCCACTGAAGCTTTCTTT
15	NA	TRBJ2-1	NA	TRBV7-6	CASRGLRANRGEQFF	TGTGCCAGCAGGGGGTTACGGGCGAATAGGGGTGAGCAGTTCTTC
14	NA	TRBJ2-2	TRBD2	TRBV20-1	CSAIRGGFSGELFF	TGCAGTGCTATACGGGGGGGCTTTTCGGGGGAGCTGTTTTTT
12	NA	TRBJ2-3	NA	TRBV12-3/TRBV12-4	CASRRLADTQYF	TGTGCCAGCAGAAGACTCGCGGATACGCAGTATTTT
13	NA	TRBJ2-5	NA	TRBV7-2	CASSLWQDETQYF	TGTGCCAGCAGCTTATGGCAGGACGAGACCCAGTACTTC
16	NA	TRBJ2-3	TRBD2	TRBV11-2	CASSVSFGGGTDTQYF	TGTGCCAGCAGCGTCTCTTTCGGGGGGGGCACAGATACGCAGTATTTT
11	NA	TRBJ2-2	NA	TRBV6-5	CASSYFGELFF	TGTGCCAGCAGTTACTTCGGGGAGCTGTTTTTT
12	many	TRBJ2-4	NA	TRBV20-1	CSARVGGDIQYF	TGCAGTGCTAGAGTCGGCGGAGACATTCAGTACTTC
17	NA	TRBJ1-3	NA	TRBV15	CATSRLAGSRPGNTIYF	TGTGCCACCAGCAGGCTTGCGGGGTCCCGACCTGGAAACACCATATATTTT
16	few	TRBJ2-1	NA	TRBV29-1	CSVRQDLLSSYNEQFF	TGCAGCGTTAGGCAGGACCTACTAAGCTCCTACAATGAGCAGTTCTTC
15	NA	TRBJ1-1	TRBD1	TRBV7-2	CASSAWGQENTEAFF	TGTGCCAGCAGCGCGTGGGGACAGGAGAACACTGAAGCTTTCTTT
15	NA	TRBJ1-1	TRBD1	TRBV6-5	CASSYGTGGSTEAFF	TGTGCCAGCAGTTACGGGACAGGGGGTAGCACTGAAGCTTTCTTT
13	many	TRBJ1-2	NA	TRBV10-2	CASSDQGGYGYTF	TGCGCCAGCAGTGACCAAGGCGGCTATGGCTACACCTTC
14	many	TRBJ2-4	NA	TRBV5-1	CASSLTGEVDIQYF	TGCGCCAGCAGCTTGACAGGGGAGGTTGACATTCAGTACTTC
15	few	TRBJ1-2	TRBD1	TRBV6-5	CASSYGTGGNYGYTF	TGTGCCAGCAGTTACGGGACAGGGGGCAACTATGGCTACACCTTC
22	NA	TRBJ2-1	TRBD1	TRBV4-2	CASSQVRFTDFPDRGWGNEQFF	TGTGCCAGCAGCCAAGTCAGGTTTACAGATTTCCCAGACAGGGGATGGGGGAATGAGCAGTTCTTC